Described below is a single T cell receptor (beta chain) sequence and its context. Its antigen is not known. Primers used in a second PCR of roughly 6 to 12 cycles were a sample-barcoded 5' primer and a J-beta primer mix. A single record per CDR3 protein comes from TCRdb applying MiXCR to the 5' RACE reads. The profile covers about a million distinct CDR3 sequences, with just over 50% appearing a single time and 20% to 25% taken by the ten largest. The record originates from a study of blood T cells in healthy people across ages. The CDR3 contains 14 residues. V lost 4 bases, J lost 4 bases, and 4 bases stayed unmatched. Findings and caveats of the study: Unsorted PBMC material precluded a definitive naive versus antigen-experienced comparison. Strong correlation linked observed beta diversity and percent naive T cells.

This clonotype was obtained from an older woman in good health. Sequenced material: blood. This chain links TRBV12-3 or TRBV12-4 with TRBJ1-2; 9 bases are a match to TRBD1. DNA for the CDR3: TGTGCCAGCAGTTCCCGGGACAGGGTCTATGGCTACACCTTC. It specifies CASSSRDRVYGYTF.